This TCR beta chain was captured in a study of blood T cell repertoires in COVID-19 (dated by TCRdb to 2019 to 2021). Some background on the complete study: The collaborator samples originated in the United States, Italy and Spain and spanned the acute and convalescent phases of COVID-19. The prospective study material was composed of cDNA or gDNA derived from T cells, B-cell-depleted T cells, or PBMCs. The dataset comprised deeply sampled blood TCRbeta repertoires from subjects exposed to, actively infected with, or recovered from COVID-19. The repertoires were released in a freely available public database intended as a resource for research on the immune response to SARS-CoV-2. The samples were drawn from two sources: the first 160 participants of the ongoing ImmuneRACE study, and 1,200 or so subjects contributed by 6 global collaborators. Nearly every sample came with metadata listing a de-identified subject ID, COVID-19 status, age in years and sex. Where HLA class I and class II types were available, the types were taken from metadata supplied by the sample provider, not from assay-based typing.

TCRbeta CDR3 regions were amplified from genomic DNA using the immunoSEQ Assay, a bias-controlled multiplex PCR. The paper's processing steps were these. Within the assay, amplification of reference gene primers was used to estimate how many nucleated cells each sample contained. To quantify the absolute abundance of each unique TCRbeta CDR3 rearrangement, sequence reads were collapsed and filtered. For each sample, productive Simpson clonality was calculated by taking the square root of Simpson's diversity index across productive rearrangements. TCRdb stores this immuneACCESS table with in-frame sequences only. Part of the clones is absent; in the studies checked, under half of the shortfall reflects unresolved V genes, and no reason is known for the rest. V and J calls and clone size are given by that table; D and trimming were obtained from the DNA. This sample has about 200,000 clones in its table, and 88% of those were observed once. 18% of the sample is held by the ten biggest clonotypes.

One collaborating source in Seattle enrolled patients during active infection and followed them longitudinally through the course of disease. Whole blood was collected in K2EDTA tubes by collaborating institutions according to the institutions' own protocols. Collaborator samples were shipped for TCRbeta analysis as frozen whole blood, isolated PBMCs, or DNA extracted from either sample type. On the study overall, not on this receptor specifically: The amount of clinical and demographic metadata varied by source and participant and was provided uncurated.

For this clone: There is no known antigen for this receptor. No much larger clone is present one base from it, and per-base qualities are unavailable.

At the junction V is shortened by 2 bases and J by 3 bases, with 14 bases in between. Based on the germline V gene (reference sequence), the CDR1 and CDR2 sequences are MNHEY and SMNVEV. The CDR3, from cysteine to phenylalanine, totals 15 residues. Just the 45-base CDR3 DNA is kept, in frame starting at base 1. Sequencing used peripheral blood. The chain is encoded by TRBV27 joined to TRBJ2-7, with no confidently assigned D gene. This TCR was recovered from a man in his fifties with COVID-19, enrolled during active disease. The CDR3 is CASSLVARGNYEQYF. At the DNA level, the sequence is TGTGCCAGCAGTTTAGTGGCCAGAGGCAACTACGAGCAGTACTTC.